These 23 T cell receptor beta chains came from one sample sequenced in a study of CD8 T cells in ankylosing spondylitis. TCRdb used MiXCR to reprocess the 5' RACE reads, holding one entry per CDR3 protein. The table has around 150,000 distinct CDR3 sequences, around 19% seen once. Material: blood, either unsorted or a sorted T cell fraction (not recorded which). Receptors were obtained from a male donor with ankylosing spondylitis or in good health (not recorded which).

This clonotype came up many times. The chain joins TRBV20-1 to TRBJ2-7; 9 nucleotides agree with TRBD2. Looked up from germline, CDR1 is DFQATT and CDR2 is SNEGSKA (reference sequence). The CDR3 loop spans 13 amino acids. With V trimmed by 5 bases and J by 3 bases, 5 bases remained unmatched. The CDR3 coding sequence is TGCAGTGCTTTGACTAGCGGAATCTACGAGCAGTACTTC. Encoded protein: CSALTSGIYEQYF.

Ten or more counts support this clonotype. The chain recombines TRBV20-1 with TRBJ2-7; 7 nucleotides align to TRBD1. CDR1 is DFQATT and CDR2 is SNEGSKA in the germline V gene (reference sequence). This CDR3 is built from 17 residues. The ends lost 0 bases at V and 0 bases at J; junction bases unmatched: 11. This CDR3 reads CSARDNSGGTFSYEQYF. The DNA of the CDR3 is TGCAGTGCTAGAGATAACTCAGGGGGTACGTTCTCCTACGAGCAGTACTTC.

This clonotype has a handful of counts. The J gene is TRBJ2-7, the V gene TRBV20-1; TRBD2 aligns across 12 bases. The CDR3 sequence is 15 residues long. Germline V gene lookup returns CDR1 DFQATT and CDR2 SNEGSKA (reference sequence). V lost 5 bases, J lost 1 base, and 6 bases stayed unmatched. The CDR3 sequence is CSARLAGAGSYEQYF. CDR3 nucleotide sequence: TGCAGTGCTCGACTAGCGGGAGCTGGGTCCTACGAGCAGTACTTC.

This clonotype was seen only a few times. The V call is TRBV5-6, the J call TRBJ1-2, with D hard to call. V lost 4 bases to trimming and J lost 14 bases, with 15 bases between them. The CDR3 has 11 residues. Germline V gene lookup returns CDR1 SGHDT and CDR2 YYEEEE. The CDR3 DNA reads as TGTGCCAGCAGCCAACCTACAGCTCTTACCTTC. Residues: CASSQPTALTF.

The CDR3 loop is CASSPGTGQPQHF. For the CDR3, the DNA is TGCGCCAGCAGCCCAGGGACAGGGCAGCCCCAGCATTTT. V and J are TRBV5-1 and TRBJ1-5; 9 nucleotides line up with TRBD1. Germline CDR1 is SGHRS and CDR2 is YFSETQ. V shed 4 bases and J 7 bases; nucleotides not matched to a gene: 3. This CDR3 has 13 amino acids.

V usage is TRBV5-1 and J usage is TRBJ1-4; possibly TRBD1 for D (5 bases). The CDR3 is 15 amino acids. V was trimmed by 4 bases and J by 1 base, leaving 11 bases between them. Per the germline V gene, CDR1 is SGHRS and CDR2 is YFSETQ. DNA for the CDR3: TGCGCCAGCAGCGGGACGGGTTTAACTAATGAAAAACTGTTTTTT. It codes for CASSGTGLTNEKLFF. Full variable domain (rest looked up from reference TRBV5-1 and TRBJ1-4): KAGVTQTPRYLIKTRGQQVTLSCSPISGHRSVSWYQQTPGQGLQFLFEYFSETQRNKGNFPGRFSGRQFSNSRSEMNVSTLELGDSALYLCASSGTGLTNEKLFFGSGTQLSVL.

The chain employs TRBV2 and TRBJ2-7; D gene uncertain. This CDR3 is built from 13 residues. Germline V gives CDR1 SNHLY, CDR2 FYNNEI. The V gene lost 4 bases and the J gene lost 3 bases, with 10 bases spanning the gap. The CDR3 sequence: CASSGGPGYEQYF. Here the CDR3 DNA reads TGTGCCAGCAGTGGTGGACCGGGCTACGAGCAGTACTTC.

The sample holds many counts of this clonotype. The rearrangement links TRBV5-1 to TRBJ2-2; possibly TRBD2 for D (5 bases). CDR3 length: 15 residues. CDR1 SGHRS and CDR2 YFSETQ come from the germline V gene. Trimming removed 0 bases from V and 1 base from J, with 7 bases in between. The CDR3, as DNA: TGCGCCAGCAGCTTGGCTCGGGGGAACACCGGGGAGCTGTTTTTT. This codes for CASSLARGNTGELFF.

The chain links TRBV6-5 to TRBJ1-1; D uncertain. The CDR3 has 15 amino acids. In germline, CDR1 is MNHEY, CDR2 SVGAGI. Deletions cut 3 bases from V and 1 base from J, with 12 bases between. The CDR3 is CASSYMAVGNTEAFF. Written as DNA, the CDR3 is TGTGCCAGCAGTTATATGGCCGTAGGGAACACTGAAGCTTTCTTT.

Only a few counts were recorded for this clonotype. The V call is TRBV30, the J call TRBJ2-7; TRBD2 aligns across 8 bases. After removal of 3 bases from V and 6 bases from J, the junction contained 16 bases not matched to a gene. The germline CDR1 and CDR2 sequences are GTSNPN and SVGIG (reference sequence). The CDR3 covers 16 residues. Here the CDR3 DNA reads TGTGCCTGGAGCCTACCTGCGGGGGGCCTTGGGGGCGAGCAGTACTTC. Its translation is CAWSLPAGGLGGEQYF.

This chain connects TRBV6-1 to TRBJ1-5; D might be TRBD1 (5 bases). The length of the CDR3 is 19 residues. Trimming pared 8 bases from V and 0 bases from J, leaving 26 bases between. Germline CDR1 and CDR2: MNHNS and SASEGT. The CDR3 DNA reads as TGTGCCAGCGGCACCCTAACTTCGGGACGACGGTATAGCAATCAGCCCCAGCATTTT. It yields the protein CASGTLTSGRRYSNQPQHF.

This chain links TRBV27 with TRBJ2-1, with TRBD2 as a possible D gene (5 bases). This CDR3 has 15 amino acids. The V and J ends lost 4 bases and 8 bases respectively, with 18 bases between them. In germline, CDR1 is MNHEY, CDR2 SMNVEV (reference sequence). CDR3 sequence: CASSSLKLGGYEQFF. The CDR3 DNA reads as TGTGCCAGCAGTTCCCTGAAACTAGGAGGATATGAGCAGTTCTTC.

This chain connects TRBV7-2 to TRBJ2-1; weak D call: TRBD2 (6 bases). Between the trimmed V and J ends, which lost 6 bases and 0 bases, there was a span of 12 bases. This CDR3 has 15 amino acids. Looked up from germline, CDR1 is SGHTA and CDR2 is FQGNSA. CDR3 bases: TGTGCCAGCAGGCCAGCGGGTCTCTCCTACAATGAGCAGTTCTTC. Translation gives CASRPAGLSYNEQFF.

Ten or more counts support this clonotype. The V and J genes are TRBV5-6 and TRBJ2-3; TRBD1 aligns across 8 bases. The CDR3 loop spans 15 amino acids. CDR1 is SGHDT, CDR2 YYEEEE, per germline. J lost 3 bases, V lost 5 bases, and 8 bases had no gene match. This chain's CDR3 is CASRRDRGGTDTQYF. In DNA form, the CDR3 reads TGTGCCAGCAGGCGCGACAGGGGAGGAACAGATACGCAGTATTTT.

This sequence joins TRBV5-1 and TRBJ1-1, with 7 bases lining up with TRBD1. The CDR3 totals 14 residues. J lost 1 base, V lost 6 bases, and 6 bases had no gene match. Germline CDR1 and CDR2: SGHRS and YFSETQ. As DNA, the CDR3 is TGCGCCAGCACCAGGACAGGCCAGAACACTGAAGCTTTCTTT. Its protein product is CASTRTGQNTEAFF.

The chain joins TRBV7-2 to TRBJ2-1; 15 bases map to TRBD2. V lost 4 bases to trimming and J lost 10 bases; unmatched junction nucleotides: 8. CDR3 length: 16 amino acids. In germline, CDR1 is SGHTA, CDR2 FQGNSA. The CDR3 here is CASSSSGTSGGTEQFF. In DNA, the CDR3 is TGTGCCAGCAGCTCCTCCGGGACTAGCGGGGGGACCGAGCAGTTCTTC.

The CDR3 DNA reads TGCAGTGCCCTAGAAGGGGCCCAGCATTTT. This translates into CSALEGAQHF. The chain employs TRBV20-1 and TRBJ1-5, with a possible D match to TRBD1 (5 bases). The V gene lost 6 bases and the J gene lost 11 bases, with 11 bases spanning the gap. Per the germline V gene, CDR1 is DFQATT and CDR2 is SNEGSKA (reference sequence). The CDR3 totals 10 residues.

Many counts were recorded for this clonotype. This sequence joins TRBV5-1 and TRBJ2-7; D might be TRBD2 (5 bases). The V and J ends lost 1 base and 1 base respectively, with 12 bases between them. Germline values: CDR1 SGHRS, CDR2 YFSETQ. This CDR3 region has 15 residues. Written as DNA, the CDR3 is TGCGCCAGCAGCTTGTCAGAGGGTGATTCCTACGAGCAGTACTTC. Translating it yields CASSLSEGDSYEQYF.

This chain joins TRBV7-8 and TRBJ1-1; 8 nucleotides match TRBD1. The germline CDR1 and CDR2 sequences are SGHVS and FQNEAQ. The J segment lost 1 base and the V segment lost 2 bases, leaving 3 bases of the junction unmatched. The CDR3 has 15 amino acids. The DNA of the CDR3 is TGTGCCAGCAGCTTATATACAGGGGGGAACACTGAAGCTTTCTTT. The encoded protein is CASSLYTGGNTEAFF.

The chain couples TRBV19 to TRBJ2-7; 8 positions match TRBD1. This CDR3 is built from 15 residues. CDR1 is LNHDA and CDR2 is SQIVND in the germline V gene (reference sequence). V shed 3 bases, J shed 2 bases, and the junction held 6 bases outside the gene matches. CDR3 protein: CASSIAAGGPYEQYF. The CDR3 DNA is TGTGCCAGTAGTATCGCAGCAGGGGGCCCCTACGAGCAGTACTTC.

This clonotype occurred a few times. This chain uses TRBV28 with TRBJ1-1; D ambiguous. V lost 6 bases, J lost 5 bases, and 13 bases lay in between. The CDR3 is made up of 13 amino acids. Per the germline V gene, CDR1 is MDHEN and CDR2 is SYDVKM. This CDR3 is CASRDSARTEAFF. The CDR3 nucleotides read TGTGCCAGCAGGGACTCAGCAAGGACTGAAGCTTTCTTT.

The CDR3 loop reads CASSYSPASYGYTF. The CDR3 coding sequence is TGTGCCAGCAGTTACTCGCCAGCCAGCTATGGCTACACCTTC. The rearrangement links TRBV6-2 or TRBV6-3 to TRBJ1-2; D unresolved. Germline V gene data show CDR1 as MNHEY and CDR2 as SVGEGT. This CDR3 region has 14 residues. Trimming removed 0 bases from V and 4 bases from J, with 9 bases in between.

The genes are TRBV20-1 and TRBJ2-1; the match to TRBD2 covers 12 bases. The germline V gene encodes CDR1 DFQATT and CDR2 SNEGSKA (reference sequence). The junction had 8 bases not matched to a gene; V was cut back by 6 bases and J by 5 bases. The CDR3 sequence is 15 residues long. The CDR3 sequence is CSAPRGLAGHNEQFF. In DNA form, the CDR3 reads TGCAGTGCCCCGAGAGGACTAGCGGGACACAATGAGCAGTTCTTC.